Presented here are 6 T cell receptor beta chains from one specimen sequenced in a study of shared clonotypes between healthy human individuals. Measured with immunoSEQ multiplex PCR; TCRdb has only the in-frame clones, and not every one. The sample gives around 2,000,000 clones, about 95% of which show up once; 1% to 1.5% is in the top ten. Positive CCR7 selection of CD45RO-negative cells yielded the naive CD8 cells, and terminally differentiated effector memory CD45RA+ cells were excluded. The sequenced sample consisted of naive CD8+ T cells sorted from blood. Source of these receptors: a man aged 18 to 30 in good health.

This clone was observed once. The chain employs TRBV7-9 and TRBJ2-5; a weak D match, TRBD2 (6 bases). CDR3 length: 13 residues. The ends were cut back, 10 bases at V and 4 bases at J, with 16 bases in the middle. CDR1 is SEHNR and CDR2 is FQNEAQ in the germline V gene (reference sequence). This CDR3 is CAIPSVGGETQYF. The CDR3 coding sequence is TGTGCCATTCCCTCGGTGGGGGGAGAGACCCAGTACTTC. The variable domain in full, with the rest retrieved from reference TRBV7-9 and TRBJ2-5, is DTGVSQNPRHKITKRGQNVTFRCDPISEHNRLYWYRQTLGQGPEFLTYFQNEAQLEKSRLLSDRFSAERPKGSFSTLEIQRTEQGDSAMYLCAIPSVGGETQYFGPGTRLLVL.

Remarks on this clone: Within the sample, other DNA sequences also encode this same CDR3. The genes are TRBV5-1 and TRBJ1-5; unclear D gene. The CDR3 spans 14 residues. CDR1 is SGHRS and CDR2 is YFSETQ in the germline V gene. Trimming shortened V by 0 bases and J by 2 bases, and 6 bases separated the two germline ends. The CDR3: CASSLEGGNQPQHF. The CDR3 DNA reads TGCGCCAGCAGCTTGGAGGGTGGCAATCAGCCCCAGCATTTT.

The chain employs TRBV19 and TRBJ1-2; D uncertain. There are 15 residues in the CDR3. Germline V lookup: CDR1 LNHDA, CDR2 SQIVND (reference sequence). V was trimmed by 0 bases and J by 4 bases, leaving 12 bases between them. This chain's CDR3 is CASSIDSEYIYGYTF. In DNA, the CDR3 is TGTGCCAGTAGTATAGATTCCGAGTACATCTATGGCTACACCTTC.

The chain couples TRBV11-2 to TRBJ1-1; the D is unclear. CDR1 SGHAT and CDR2 FQNNGV come from the germline V gene. This CDR3 contains 12 residues. Trimming pared 5 bases from V and 3 bases from J, leaving 7 bases between. The CDR3: CASSHGHTEAFF. DNA for the CDR3: TGTGCCAGCAGCCATGGGCACACTGAAGCTTTCTTT.

The J gene is TRBJ2-7, the V gene TRBV13, with 7 positions matching TRBD1. After removal of 5 bases from V and 0 bases from J, the junction contained 4 bases not matched to a gene. CDR3 length: 14 residues. The germline V gene encodes CDR1 PRHDT and CDR2 FYEKMQ (reference sequence). This CDR3 reads CASSTRDSSYEQYF. The CDR3 bases are TGTGCCAGCAGCACCCGGGACAGCTCCTACGAGCAGTACTTC.

The chain joins TRBV5-4 to TRBJ1-2; D is undetermined. Trimming took off 4 bases at V and 5 bases at J, with 9 bases between the two ends. Germline V CDR1 and CDR2: SGHNT, YYREEE (reference sequence). The CDR3 sequence is 12 residues long. The chain's CDR3 is CASSPGQYGYTF. CDR3 DNA sequence: TGTGCCAGCAGCCCCGGCCAGTATGGCTACACCTTC.